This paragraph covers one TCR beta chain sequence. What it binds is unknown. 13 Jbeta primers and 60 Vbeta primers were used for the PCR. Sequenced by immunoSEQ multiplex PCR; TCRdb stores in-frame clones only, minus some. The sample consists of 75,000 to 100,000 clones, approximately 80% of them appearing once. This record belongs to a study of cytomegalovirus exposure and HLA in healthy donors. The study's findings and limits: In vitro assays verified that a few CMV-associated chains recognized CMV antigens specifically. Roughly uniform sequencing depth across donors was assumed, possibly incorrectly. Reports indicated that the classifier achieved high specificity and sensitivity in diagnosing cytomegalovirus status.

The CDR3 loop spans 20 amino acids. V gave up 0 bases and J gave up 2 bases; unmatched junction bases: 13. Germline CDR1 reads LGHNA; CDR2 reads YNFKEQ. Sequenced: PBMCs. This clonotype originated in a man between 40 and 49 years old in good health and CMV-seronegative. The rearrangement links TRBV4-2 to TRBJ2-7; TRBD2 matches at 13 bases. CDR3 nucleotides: TGTGCCAGCAGCCAAGAACTAGCGGGAGGGGGTGCCCTACAACCCTACGAGCAGTACTTC. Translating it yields CASSQELAGGGALQPYEQYF.